This is a list of T cell receptor beta chains from one sample in a study of blood T cell repertoires in COVID-19. The assay was immunoSEQ multiplex PCR, and TCRdb's table has in-frame clones only and misses some. The data hold about 180,000 clones, with 80% observed a single time. Sequenced sample: PBMCs or T cells enriched from blood (not recorded which). These receptors originate from a man in his sixties who had been exposed to COVID-19. Each CDR3 is given with its conserved first and last residue. Some rows mark clone size as missing; the rest say once, few, many or name a class of expanded clone.

TRBJ1-3 | 13 | . | TRBV11-3 | CASSPSAGNTIYF
TRBJ1-1 | 14 | . | TRBV10-1 | CASSESGFRTEAFF
TRBJ2-1 | 15 | . | TRBV6-5 | CASSYVGAGGNEQFF
TRBJ1-1 | 13 | . | TRBV6-5 | CASTHSGGTEAFF
TRBJ2-4 | 12 | . | TRBV28 | CASSLGQGFKYF
TRBJ1-6 | 14 | . | TRBV30 | CAWSVGPSNSPLHF
TRBJ1-2 | 14 | . | TRBV2 | CASSEGSGVRGYTF
TRBJ2-7 | 13 | . | TRBV27 | CASSPSVTYEQYF
TRBJ1-3 | 14 | . | TRBV10-3 | CAISDTGDGNTIYF
TRBJ1-4 | 15 | . | TRBV20-1 | CSASPVGAQNEKLFF
TRBJ1-5 | 13 | . | TRBV29-1 | CSVRQGRGQPQHF
TRBJ2-2 | 15 | . | TRBV6-5 | CASSPTGGGTGELFF
TRBJ1-4 | 14 | . | TRBV9 | CASSGTGGNEKLFF
TRBJ2-1 | 14 | . | TRBV30 | CAWSRRDSYNEQFF
TRBJ1-6 | 16 | few | TRBV19 | CASRLQAQTYNSPLHF
TRBJ2-7 | 13 | medium-sized | TRBV7-2 | CASSRPGAYEQYF
TRBJ2-3 | 19 | . | TRBV11-3 | CASSLDSVASGSRGDTQYF